The 2 T cell receptor beta chains reported below all come from one sample, sequenced in a study of cytomegalovirus exposure and HLA in healthy donors. PCR was performed using 60 Vbeta and 13 Jbeta primers. TCRdb's table, derived via immunoSEQ multiplex PCR, lists solely in-frame clones and lacks some. The data hold over 100,000 clones, with about 79% observed a single time. Source material: PBMCs. The receptors stem from a female donor in good health and CMV-seropositive.

As concerns this clone: This sample also contains other DNA sequences that code for the same CDR3. The genes are TRBV9 and TRBJ1-1; D ambiguous. This CDR3 spans 13 amino acids. Trimming cost V 0 bases and J 1 base, with 4 bases left between them. CDR1 and CDR2 (germline): SGDLS, YYNGEE. The CDR3 is CASSVAGNTEAFF. The CDR3 DNA sequence: TGTGCCAGCAGCGTAGCCGGGAACACTGAAGCTTTCTTT.

The chain is built from TRBV19 and TRBJ1-4; 8 bases agree with TRBD1. The junction had 7 bases not matched to a gene; V was cut back by 5 bases and J by 8 bases. CDR1 is LNHDA and CDR2 is SQIVND in the germline V gene (reference sequence). This CDR3 comprises 14 residues. CDR3 sequence reads: CASSPRTGNEKLFF. Written as DNA, the CDR3 is TGTGCCAGTAGTCCACGGACAGGGAACGAAAAACTGTTTTTT.